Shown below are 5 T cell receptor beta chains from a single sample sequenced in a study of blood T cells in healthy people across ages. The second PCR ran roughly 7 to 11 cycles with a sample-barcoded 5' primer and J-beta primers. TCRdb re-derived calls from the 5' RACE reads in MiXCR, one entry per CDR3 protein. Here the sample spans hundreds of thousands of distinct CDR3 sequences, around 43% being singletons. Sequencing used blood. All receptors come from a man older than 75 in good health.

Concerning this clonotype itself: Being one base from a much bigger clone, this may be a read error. This chain's CDR3 is CASRKGPNENLFF. In DNA, the CDR3 is TGTGCCAGCAGGAAGGGGCCTAATGAAAATCTGTTTTTT. V gene TRBV6-6 combines with J gene TRBJ1-4; D perhaps matches TRBD1 (5 bases). The CDR3 has 13 amino acids. Germline loops: CDR1 MNHNY, CDR2 SVGAGI (reference sequence).

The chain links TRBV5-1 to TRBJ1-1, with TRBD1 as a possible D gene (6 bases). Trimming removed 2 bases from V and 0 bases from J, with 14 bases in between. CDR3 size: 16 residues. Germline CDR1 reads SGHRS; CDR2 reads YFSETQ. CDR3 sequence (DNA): TGCGCCAGCAGCTTTAGGGGGGGGTTTATGAACACTGAAGCTTTCTTT. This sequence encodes CASSFRGGFMNTEAFF.

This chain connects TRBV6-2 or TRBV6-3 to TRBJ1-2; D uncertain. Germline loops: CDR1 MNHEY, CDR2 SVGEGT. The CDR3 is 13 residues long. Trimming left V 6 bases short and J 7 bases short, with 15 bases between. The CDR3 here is CASSTMHGSGYTF. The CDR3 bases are TGTGCCAGCAGCACTATGCATGGGTCTGGCTACACCTTC.

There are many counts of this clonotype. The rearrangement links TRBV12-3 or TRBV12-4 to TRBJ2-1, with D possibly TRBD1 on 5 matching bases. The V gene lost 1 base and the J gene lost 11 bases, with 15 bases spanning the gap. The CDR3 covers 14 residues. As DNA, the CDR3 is TGTGCCAGCAGTTTAGGGGGCCAGTTCGGCAAGCAGTTCTTC. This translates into CASSLGGQFGKQFF.

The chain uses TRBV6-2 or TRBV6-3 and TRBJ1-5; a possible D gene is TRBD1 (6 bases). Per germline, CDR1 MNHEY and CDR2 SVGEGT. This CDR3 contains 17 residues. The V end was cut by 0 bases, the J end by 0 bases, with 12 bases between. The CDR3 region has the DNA TGTGCCAGCAGTTACTCGGACAGATTCAATAGCAATCAGCCCCAGCATTTT. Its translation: CASSYSDRFNSNQPQHF.